This T cell receptor beta chain was obtained from a study of cytomegalovirus exposure and HLA in healthy donors. PCR used 60 Vbeta primers and 13 Jbeta primers. Profiling relied on immunoSEQ multiplex PCR, and the TCRdb table lists in-frame clones only, not all of them. The sample consists of 100,000 or so clones, approximately 70% of them appearing once. The CDR3 is 16 residues long. V lost 0 bases and J lost 4, with 12 bases in between. Germline assignment: CDR1 MNHEY and CDR2 SMNVEV (reference sequence). Study-level findings and limits: Data from an earlier analysis indicated that most TCR beta V segments were productive either about 90% or about 30% of the time. Later on, an analysis tied roughly 17,000 TCR beta sequences to HLA alleles at 0.05 false discovery rate.

In the case of this clone: Antigen unknown.

The sequenced sample was PBMCs. This sequence was found in a man between 35 and 55 years old in good health and CMV-seropositive. The rearrangement joins TRBV27 to TRBJ2-2; D might be TRBD2 (6 bases). Here the CDR3 reads CASSLSAGLGTGELFF. The CDR3 nucleotides read TGTGCCAGCAGTTTATCGGCGGGGCTTGGCACCGGGGAGCTGTTTTTT.